These 6 T cell receptor beta chains came from one sample sequenced in a study of regulatory T cells in long-lasting Graves disease. Through Arm-PCR of CDR3 regions and iRepertoire HTBI primers, TCR beta libraries were built. MiXCR, run by TCRdb on the multiplex PCR reads, gives a single entry per CDR3 protein. Of 200,000 to 250,000 distinct CDR3 sequences in the sample, 15% to 20% were seen once. The time point here: newly diagnosed GD, antithyroid drugs for less than 3 months. RNA extracted from PBMCs served as the sequencing template. These data also featured in a second study, about T cells in Graves' hyperthyroidism and ophthalmopathy.

The sequencing used peripheral blood mononuclear cells (PBMCs), collected at new diagnosis, from a patient treated with antithyroid drugs. Every receptor here comes from a woman younger than 45 with Graves disease.

V gene TRBV19 combines with J gene TRBJ2-1; maybe TRBD1 (6 bases). The CDR3 covers 14 residues. Trimming pared 10 bases from V and 6 bases from J, leaving 19 bases between. Germline CDR1 is LNHDA and CDR2 is SQIVND (reference sequence). The CDR3 here is CATRGQADGNEQFF. CDR3 sequence (DNA): TGTGCCACTCGGGGACAAGCAGATGGCAATGAGCAGTTCTTC.

This clonotype has at least ten counts. The rearrangement joins TRBV10-2 to TRBJ1-1; the D gene is possibly TRBD1 (6 bases). V lost 8 bases and J 3 bases, leaving 28 bases between the germline ends. This CDR3 is built from 18 residues. Germline V gene sequence: CDR1 WSHSY, CDR2 SAAADI. The CDR3 DNA sequence: TGCGCCAGCCTACCAAGCACAGGGACCTACGACGGGGACACTGAAGCTTTCTTT. Protein product: CASLPSTGTYDGDTEAFF.

This clonotype has only a few counts. A much larger clone is a single base away; this may be a read error. The CDR3, as DNA: TGTGCCAGCAGTGCCCCTGGCAGGGTGGGATATGGCCACACCTTC. Its translation: CASSAPGRVGYGHTF. The chain is built from TRBV6-2 or TRBV6-3 and TRBJ1-2, with D possibly TRBD1 on 5 matching bases. Germline V gene sequence: CDR1 MNHEY, CDR2 SVGEGT. The CDR3 is made up of 15 amino acids.

This clonotype has a handful of counts. CDR3 protein: CSVYGGVFGNTEAFF. The CDR3 nucleotides read TGCAGCGTTTATGGGGGGGTGTTTGGAAACACTGAAGCTTTCTTT. The V and J genes are TRBV29-1 and TRBJ1-1; maybe TRBD1 (5 bases). V was trimmed by 5 bases and J by 2 bases, leaving 18 bases between them. The CDR3 has 15 residues. In germline, CDR1 is SQVTM, CDR2 ANQGSEA.

This clonotype was seen many times. This chain links TRBV6-1 with TRBJ1-2; 8 nucleotides line up with TRBD1. V lost 7 bases, J lost 2 bases, and 3 bases stayed unmatched. The CDR3 extends over 13 amino acids. Looked up from germline, CDR1 is MNHNS and CDR2 is SASEGT. CDR3 nucleotide sequence: TGTGCCAGCAACGACAGGGGAAACTATGGCTACACCTTC. Protein: CASNDRGNYGYTF.

This clonotype was observed a single time. The chain couples TRBV20-1 to TRBJ1-1, with a tentative D call TRBD1 (5 bases). The germline gives CDR1 DFQATT, CDR2 SNEGSKA (reference sequence). CDR3 length: 15 amino acids. Trimming cost V 1 base and J 0 bases, with 12 bases left between them. The CDR3 DNA follows: TGCAGTGCTAGAGTGAGGGAGGACATGAACACTGAAGCTTTCTTT. Its protein product is CSARVREDMNTEAFF.